This TCR beta chain was found in a study of CD8+CD57+ T cells in acquired aplastic anemia. The V gene's germline CDR1 is WSHSY and CDR2 SAAADI. V lost 4 bases and J 5 bases, leaving 3 bases between the germline ends. The CDR3 spans 11 residues. TCR beta VDJ and CDR3 profiles were obtained from a genomic DNA template. TCRdb processed the reads anew with MiXCR; each CDR3 protein has one entry. The table has some 150,000 distinct CDR3 sequences, around two fifths seen once; the top ten hold more than 7%. Sequencing was carried out using sorted CD4+, CD8+, or CD8+CD57+ T cells (not recorded which) from PBMCs. This chain connects TRBV10-2 to TRBJ2-1; no firm D call. The TCR sequence derives from a human donor in good health, serving as a control. As DNA, the CDR3 is TGCGCCAGCAGTGTCAACAATGAGCAGTTCTTC. It encodes CASSVNNEQFF.